The 32 T cell receptor beta chains reported below all come from one sample, sequenced in a study of beta chain features in type 1 diabetes. What was sequenced were expressed TCRB transcripts, since all of the isolated RNA had been reverse transcribed. This table comes from immunoSEQ multiplex PCR, and its TCRdb copy is limited to in-frame clones, with some not included. The sample shows some 300,000 clones, under 8.5% of them seen only once. The source material was central memory CD4+ T cells from blood. These receptors were obtained from a woman in her late teens or twenties in good health.

This clone has at least ten counts. This chain links TRBV5-1 with TRBJ1-3, with a tentative D call TRBD1 (5 bases). This CDR3 comprises 14 residues. The germline V gene encodes CDR1 SGHRS and CDR2 YFSETQ. V was trimmed by 1 base and J by 2 bases, leaving 7 bases between them. Here the CDR3 DNA reads TGCGCCAGCAGCTTGCAGGGACCTGGAAACACCATATATTTT. It codes for CASSLQGPGNTIYF.

The chain employs TRBV6-5 and TRBJ1-6, with D perhaps TRBD1 (5 bases). V shed 0 bases and J shed 14 bases, with 8 bases lying between them. CDR1 and CDR2 from the germline V gene are MNHEY and SVGAGI. The CDR3 extends over 12 amino acids. This chain's CDR3 is CASSYSRQTLHF. CDR3 DNA sequence: TGTGCCAGCAGTTACTCGAGACAGACCCTCCACTTT.

There are a few counts of this clone. This chain connects TRBV20-1 to TRBJ2-3; D is ambiguous. V lost 0 bases and J 7 bases, leaving 5 bases between the germline ends. There are 11 residues in the CDR3. CDR1 and CDR2 from the germline V gene are DFQATT and SNEGSKA (reference sequence). The CDR3 DNA sequence: TGCAGTGCTAGAGATTCAAATACGCAGTATTTT. As protein: CSARDSNTQYF.

Only a few counts were recorded for this clone. The genes are TRBV13 and TRBJ1-1; 9 bases agree with TRBD1. The CDR3 is made up of 15 amino acids. Trimming took 1 base from V and 4 from J; bases not matched to a gene: 4. CDR1 PRHDT and CDR2 FYEKMQ come from the germline V gene (reference sequence). In DNA form, the CDR3 reads TGTGCCAGCAGCTTAGCCACGACAGGGGGCACTGAAGCTTTCTTT. Translated, it gives CASSLATTGGTEAFF.

The V and J genes are TRBV19 and TRBJ2-7, with 10 bases fitting TRBD1. V trimming: 5 bases; J trimming: 2 bases; junction bases outside the gene matches: 9. The V gene's germline CDR1 is LNHDA and CDR2 SQIVND (reference sequence). CDR3 length: 16 residues. The CDR3 nucleotides are TGTGCCAGTAGTTCCCGGACAGGGGGAAGGCCCTACGAGCAGTACTTC. It is translated as CASSSRTGGRPYEQYF.

This clone was recorded a few times. V gene TRBV19 combines with J gene TRBJ2-7; no clear D. The length of the CDR3 is 14 residues. Germline assignment: CDR1 LNHDA and CDR2 SQIVND (reference sequence). V shed 5 bases and J shed 0 bases, with 11 bases lying between them. CDR3 residues: CASSRGVSSYEQYF. Here the CDR3 DNA reads TGTGCCAGTAGTCGAGGAGTTAGCTCCTACGAGCAGTACTTC. The full variable domain, completed using reference TRBV19 and TRBJ2-7, is DGGITQSPKYLFRKEGQNVTLSCEQNLNHDAMYWYRQDPGQGLRLIYYSQIVNDFQKGDIAEGYSVSREKKESFPLTVTSAQKNPTAFYLCASSRGVSSYEQYFGPGTRLTVT.

This clone has a handful of counts. This chain connects TRBV23-1 to TRBJ2-7, with D unclear. TRBV23-1 is marked as an open reading frame, function uncertain. The V gene lost 0 bases and the J gene lost 0 bases, with 18 bases spanning the gap. This CDR3 has 18 residues. The CDR3 DNA reads as TGCGCCAGCAGTCAATCTCGCCGCCGGACGCCTAGCTCCTACGAGCAGTACTTC. Its protein is CASSQSRRRTPSSYEQYF.

This clone was counted ten times or more. The V call is TRBV7-9, the J call TRBJ2-1; D remains ambiguous. CDR1 and CDR2 from the germline V gene are SEHNR and FQNEAQ (reference sequence). V was cut by 5 bases and J by 4 bases, with 9 bases left in between. CDR3 length: 13 amino acids. The DNA for the CDR3 is TGTGCCAGCAGCAGGGAACGTTACAATGAGCAGTTCTTC. Protein product: CASSRERYNEQFF.

Only a few counts were recorded for this clone. The rearrangement joins TRBV7-6 to TRBJ1-3; D unresolved. Trimming pared 1 base from V and 6 bases from J, leaving 4 bases between. From germline, CDR1 is SGHVS and CDR2 FNYEAQ. The CDR3 runs to 12 residues. Here the CDR3 reads CASSLVPNTIYF. The CDR3 DNA follows: TGTGCCAGCAGCTTAGTGCCAAACACCATATATTTT.

A few counts support this clone. V is TRBV7-2 and J is TRBJ2-5; D unclear. Trimming removed 6 bases at V and 9 bases at J, with 17 bases between. The length of the CDR3 is 13 residues. The germline CDR1 and CDR2 sequences are SGHTA and FQGNSA. In nucleotides, the CDR3 is TGTGCCAGCAGTTCTGGAGCTTGGGCTGCCCAGTACTTC. Translating gives CASSSGAWAAQYF.

This clone came up many times. The V call is TRBV14, the J call TRBJ2-1; 7 bases are shared with TRBD2. The CDR3 has 14 amino acids. V dropped 6 bases and J dropped 6; count of bases not matched to a gene: 8. Germline CDR1 and CDR2: SGHDN and FVKESK. DNA of the CDR3: TGTGCCAGCAGTCCTGCGGGGGTGCGCAATGAGCAGTTCTTC. Protein: CASSPAGVRNEQFF.

This clone occurred many times. Additional DNA sequences in this sample encode the identical CDR3. V and J are TRBV9 and TRBJ2-6; possible D gene TRBD2, 5 bases. With 0 bases removed from V and 0 bases from J, the gap between germline ends came to 7 bases. CDR1 and CDR2 (germline): SGDLS, YYNGEE. The CDR3 consists of 16 residues. CDR3 sequence (DNA): TGTGCCAGCAGCGTAGACGAGGGCTCTGGGGCCAACGTCCTGACTTTC. Protein sequence: CASSVDEGSGANVLTF.

This clone was recorded a few times. The chain joins TRBV4-3 to TRBJ1-1; 7 bases line up with TRBD1. Germline V CDR1 and CDR2: LGHNA, YSLEER. The CDR3 extends over 15 amino acids. The V gene end was trimmed by 0 bases and the J gene end by 3 bases; junction bases not matched to a gene: 4. Here the CDR3 DNA reads TGCGCCAGCAGCCAAGAGGTCAGGGGGGACACTGAAGCTTTCTTT. Translated: CASSQEVRGDTEAFF.

The chain couples TRBV15 to TRBJ1-1; the D is unclear. There are 14 residues in the CDR3. V gave up 0 bases and J gave up 1 base, with 6 bases separating them. Germline V gives CDR1 LNHNV, CDR2 YYDKDF (reference sequence). The DNA for the CDR3 is TGTGCCACCAGCAGAGACCCCCGGAACACTGAAGCTTTCTTT. Residues: CATSRDPRNTEAFF.

CDR3 loop: CASSEGTSRPPQETQYF. The CDR3 DNA reads TGTGCCAGCAGTGAAGGGACTAGCCGTCCCCCCCAAGAGACCCAGTACTTC. V usage is TRBV6-1 and J usage is TRBJ2-5, with 8 bases matching TRBD2. CDR1 MNHNS and CDR2 SASEGT come from the germline V gene. The CDR3 is 17 amino acids. V was pared by 1 base and J by 1 base, with 8 bases of the junction left unmatched.

The chain joins TRBV4-3 to TRBJ2-7, with 10 bases that match TRBD2. Germline CDR1 and CDR2: LGHNA and YSLEER. V lost 3 bases and J lost 2; bases outside the gene matches: 13. The length of the CDR3 is 18 residues. The CDR3 DNA is TGCGCCAGCAGCCAGAACTCGATGGAAGCGGGAGGGCCCTACGAGCAGTACTTC. Its protein product is CASSQNSMEAGGPYEQYF.

This clone was found a few times. The chain's CDR3 is CASSLGQSLTYEQYF. The DNA for the CDR3 is TGTGCCAGCAGCTTGGGACAGAGTCTTACCTACGAGCAGTACTTC. V and J are TRBV11-2 and TRBJ2-7, with TRBD1 matching 7 bases. This CDR3 contains 15 residues. CDR1 and CDR2 (germline): SGHAT, FQNNGV. V lost 3 bases and J lost 2; bases outside the gene matches: 7. The entire variable domain, with the rest obtained from reference TRBV11-2 and TRBJ2-7, is as follows: EAGVAQSPRYKIIEKRQSVAFWCNPISGHATLYWYQQILGQGPKLLIQFQNNGVVDDSQLPKDRFSAERLKGVDSTLKIQPAKLEDSAVYLCASSLGQSLTYEQYFGPGTRLTVT.

This chain joins TRBV7-2 and TRBJ2-3, with 7 bases aligning to TRBD1. CDR3 size: 12 residues. V was pared by 4 bases and J by 5 bases, with 0 bases of the junction left unmatched. CDR1 is SGHTA and CDR2 is FQGNSA in the germline V gene. In DNA, the CDR3 is TGTGCCAGCAGCTGGACAGGAGATACGCAGTATTTT. It specifies CASSWTGDTQYF.

V usage is TRBV4-3 and J usage is TRBJ2-1, with 13 bases matching TRBD2. CDR1 LGHNA and CDR2 YSLEER come from the germline V gene. The ends lost 7 bases at V and 8 bases at J; junction bases unmatched: 8. This CDR3 is built from 15 residues. CDR3: CASTPRTSGSDEQFF. CDR3 DNA sequence: TGCGCCAGCACCCCAAGGACTAGCGGGAGCGATGAGCAGTTCTTC.

The J gene is TRBJ2-5, the V gene TRBV7-7; a possible D gene is TRBD2 (5 bases). CDR1 and CDR2 from the germline V gene are SSHAT and FNYEAQ (reference sequence). The CDR3 extends over 15 amino acids. V shed 2 bases and J shed 1 base, with 11 bases lying between them. CDR3 region: CASSLIGLAQETQYF. CDR3 nucleotides: TGTGCCAGCAGCTTAATAGGGCTAGCCCAAGAGACCCAGTACTTC.

V and J are TRBV7-3 and TRBJ2-6; D is uncertain. Germline CDR1 reads SGHTA; CDR2 reads FQGTGA. This CDR3 comprises 17 residues. The germline V and J ends were trimmed by 3 bases and 0 bases, with 12 bases remaining between them. Here the CDR3 reads CASSLSAIGSGANVLTF. The CDR3 DNA reads TGTGCCAGCAGCTTGTCTGCTATAGGCTCTGGGGCCAACGTCCTGACTTTC. Looking up the rest from reference TRBV7-3 and TRBJ2-6 gives the full variable domain: GAGVSQTPSNKVTEKGKYVELRCDPISGHTALYWYRQSLGQGPEFLIYFQGTGAADDSGLPNDRFFAVRPEGSVSTLKIQRTERGDSAVYLCASSLSAIGSGANVLTFGAGSRLTVL.

This rearrangement joins TRBV5-1 to TRBJ1-5, with no clear D. Germline V gene lookup returns CDR1 SGHRS and CDR2 YFSETQ. The length of the CDR3 is 15 residues. Trimming removed 1 base from V and 5 bases from J, with 13 bases in between. This CDR3 is CASSLLVGPDQPQHF. The CDR3, as DNA: TGCGCCAGCAGCTTGCTAGTCGGCCCCGATCAGCCCCAGCATTTT. Based on the CDR3 plus reference TRBV5-1 and TRBJ1-5, the full variable domain is KAGVTQTPRYLIKTRGQQVTLSCSPISGHRSVSWYQQTPGQGLQFLFEYFSETQRNKGNFPGRFSGRQFSNSRSEMNVSTLELGDSALYLCASSLLVGPDQPQHFGDGTRLSIL.

This clone was seen a single time. The chain has TRBV4-2 and TRBJ2-3, with D perhaps matching TRBD1 or TRBD2 (5 bases each). This CDR3 contains 14 residues. V was pared by 4 bases and J by 2 bases, with 10 bases between. The germline CDR1 and CDR2 sequences are LGHNA and YNFKEQ. CDR3 sequence: CASSPGPNTDTQYF. The CDR3 nucleotides are TGTGCCAGCAGCCCGGGACCGAACACAGATACGCAGTATTTT.

This clone was observed a few times. In DNA form, the CDR3 reads TGTGCCAGCAGCATCGCTCAGCCACCCCTCCACTTT. Protein product: CASSIAQPPLHF. The chain carries TRBV7-2 and TRBJ1-6, with D unclear. The V gene lost 5 bases and the J gene lost 11 bases, with 10 bases spanning the gap. CDR3 size: 12 residues. Germline V gene data show CDR1 as SGHTA and CDR2 as FQGNSA.

This clone came up a few times. V and J are TRBV5-4 and TRBJ1-5; 7 nucleotides match TRBD1. V gave up 2 bases and J gave up 7 bases; unmatched junction bases: 9. This CDR3 spans 15 amino acids. Germline loops: CDR1 SGHNT, CDR2 YYREEE (reference sequence). CDR3 loop: CASSFGPTGTQPQHF. In nucleotides, the CDR3 is TGTGCCAGCAGCTTCGGCCCGACAGGGACCCAGCCCCAGCATTTT. The full variable domain, in which reference TRBV5-4 and TRBJ1-5 provide the parts outside the CDR3, is ETGVTQSPTHLIKTRGQQVTLRCSSQSGHNTVSWYQQALGQGPQFIFQYYREEENGRGNFPPRFSGLQFPNYSSELNVNALELDDSALYLCASSFGPTGTQPQHFGDGTRLSIL.

This chain uses TRBV7-6 with TRBJ1-3; D is uncertain. This CDR3 spans 15 amino acids. V lost 5 bases, J lost 4 bases, and 15 bases lay in between. Germline V gene data show CDR1 as SGHVS and CDR2 as FNYEAQ. CDR3 region: CASSRTAVSGNTIYF. The CDR3 DNA reads as TGTGCCAGCAGCCGAACAGCCGTCTCGGGAAACACCATATATTTT.

This clone was seen more than once but under ten times. CDR3 amino acids: CASMGLAGGQETQYF. The CDR3, as DNA: TGCGCCAGCATGGGACTAGCGGGAGGGCAAGAGACCCAGTACTTC. V is TRBV5-1 and J is TRBJ2-5; 16 bases match TRBD2. The junction had 1 base not matched to a gene; V was cut back by 6 bases and J by 2 bases. Germline V gives CDR1 SGHRS, CDR2 YFSETQ. The CDR3 loop spans 15 amino acids.

Ten or more counts support this clone. The J gene is TRBJ2-1, the V gene TRBV18; weak D call: TRBD1 (6 bases). CDR1 and CDR2 (germline): KGHSH, LQKENI. The CDR3 extends over 15 amino acids. V was shortened by 3 bases and J by 5 bases, with 14 bases between the two germline ends. The CDR3 bases are TGTGCCAGCTCACCGCCAGGGGTACGGCACAATGAGCAGTTCTTC. It encodes CASSPPGVRHNEQFF.

J is TRBJ1-4 and V is TRBV5-5, with 7 bases matching TRBD1. Trimming took 3 bases from V and 4 from J; bases not matched to a gene: 3. The CDR3 sequence is 14 residues long. Germline lookup yields CDR1 SGHKS and CDR2 YYEKEE (reference sequence). The CDR3 DNA reads TGTGCCAGCAGCTCCGGGACAGTTAATGAAAAACTGTTTTTT. This sequence encodes CASSSGTVNEKLFF.

The chain combines TRBV7-2 with TRBJ2-1; maybe TRBD1 (5 bases). Germline V lookup: CDR1 SGHTA, CDR2 FQGNSA. The CDR3 contains 14 residues. Trimming took 5 bases from V and 7 from J, leaving 15 bases between them. The CDR3, as DNA: TGTGCCAGCAGCCAGAGCCCGCAGGGTAATGAGCAGTTCTTC. As protein: CASSQSPQGNEQFF. The entire variable domain, with the rest obtained from reference TRBV7-2 and TRBJ2-1, is as follows: GAGVSQSPSNKVTEKGKDVELRCDPISGHTALYWYRQSLGQGLEFLIYFQGNSAPDKSGLPSDRFSAERTGGSVSTLTIQRTQQEDSAVYLCASSQSPQGNEQFFGPGTRLTVL.

This clone occurred a few times. The chain links TRBV5-4 to TRBJ1-4; 7 nucleotides agree with TRBD1. The CDR3 has 15 residues. Losses at the gene ends were 2 bases for V and 6 bases for J; bases not matched to a gene: 7. Germline V gene sequence: CDR1 SGHNT, CDR2 YYREEE (reference sequence). Written as DNA, the CDR3 is TGTGCCAGCAGCTTACAGGGGACGGGGTATGAAAAACTGTTTTTT. Protein product: CASSLQGTGYEKLFF.

The chain carries TRBV30 and TRBJ1-4, with D hard to call. The germline V gene has CDR1 GTSNPN and CDR2 SVGIG (reference sequence). The germline V and J ends were trimmed by 3 bases and 8 bases, with 16 bases remaining between them. The CDR3 runs to 14 residues. The CDR3 region is CAWSRTPAAEKLFF. The CDR3 nucleotides read TGTGCCTGGAGCCGGACTCCGGCAGCGGAAAAACTGTTTTTT.